The clone carrying this T cell receptor (beta chain) was observed a handful of times. The antigen is not known. CDR1 and CDR2 (germline): SGHVS, FQNEAQ. V was clipped by 1 base and J by 8 bases, with 14 bases between them. The CDR3 loop spans 14 amino acids. The record originates from a study of T cells in Graves' hyperthyroidism and ophthalmopathy. Study-level background: Peripheral blood was acquired at first diagnosis, ahead of any therapy whatsoever.

General observations from the study: Ophthalmopathy was identified by the model a median about 6.4 months ahead of onset. Blood shared most expanded thyroid clonotypes above 0.001.

The source material, RNA transcripts, was used to amplify TCR beta CDR3 regions. When the TCR CDR3 underwent first-round RT-PCR, the HTBI primer set was used. One entry per CDR3 protein, called by TCRdb with MiXCR from the multiplex PCR reads. The sample shows about 640,000 distinct CDR3 sequences, about a fifth of them seen only once. The specimen sequenced was blood. This sequence was found in a man younger than 45 with Graves' ophthalmopathy. The chain is built from TRBV7-8 and TRBJ1-2; D is uncertain. The DNA for the CDR3 is TGTGCCAGCAGCTTAGAGTGGCAGGAAGAGGGCTACACCTTC. This sequence encodes CASSLEWQEEGYTF.